This entry lists 16 T cell receptor beta chains sequenced from one sample in a study of patients and donors after allogeneic stem cell transplantation. TCRdb ran MiXCR on the RT-PCR reads and lists one entry per CDR3 protein. The repertoire holds approximately 200,000 distinct CDR3 sequences, with around 41% as singletons. Sequencing was performed on blood, either unsorted or a sorted T cell fraction (not recorded which). These receptors were collected from a human donor who was either an allogeneic HSCT recipient or a stem cell or donor lymphocyte infusion donor (not recorded which). It is not recorded whose cells these are; they may come from a transplant donor.

J is TRBJ2-1 and V is TRBV12-3 or TRBV12-4; 11 nucleotides line up with TRBD2. This CDR3 comprises 14 residues. The V and J ends lost 2 bases and 7 bases, in that order; junction bases with no gene match: 1. The CDR3 is CASSLTSGSNEQFF. The CDR3 region has the DNA TGTGCCAGCAGTTTAACTAGCGGGAGTAATGAGCAGTTCTTC.

J is TRBJ2-5 and V is TRBV3-1; 9 bases line up with TRBD2. The CDR3 has 17 residues. V trimming: 0 bases; J trimming: 5 bases; junction bases outside the gene matches: 10. Germline CDR1 LGHDT, CDR2 YNNKEL (reference sequence). In DNA form, the CDR3 reads TGTGCCAGCAGCCAAGATCCGACTAGCGGAGGAGGGGAGACCCAGTACTTC. It translates to CASSQDPTSGGGETQYF.

The J gene is TRBJ1-1, the V gene TRBV10-2; 9 bases line up with TRBD1. Trimming took 3 bases from V and 5 from J; bases not matched to a gene: 7. This CDR3 has 15 amino acids. Germline CDR1 and CDR2: WSHSY and SAAADI. The CDR3 nucleotides are TGCGCCAGCAGTGATTCCGGACAGGGGAATACTGAAGCTTTCTTT. The encoded protein is CASSDSGQGNTEAFF.

The chain is built from TRBV5-1 and TRBJ2-1; D remains ambiguous. Trimming stripped 1 base from V and 8 bases from J, with 7 bases between. Germline V CDR1 and CDR2: SGHRS, YFSETQ. This CDR3 has 12 residues. In DNA form, the CDR3 reads TGCGCCAGCAGCTTGATTGGGGATGAGCAGTTCTTC. Translated, it gives CASSLIGDEQFF.

This clonotype has just a few counts. The chain has TRBV19 and TRBJ1-2, with D uncertain. The length of the CDR3 is 11 residues. The germline V gene has CDR1 LNHDA and CDR2 SQIVND (reference sequence). The V end lost 8 bases, the J end lost 11 bases, and 15 bases lay between the germline ends. As DNA, the CDR3 is TGTGCCAGTGCGGATCCTGATGATTACACCTTC. Protein sequence: CASADPDDYTF.

The J gene is TRBJ2-7, the V gene TRBV4-1; a possible D gene is TRBD1 (5 bases). Trimming removed 0 bases at V and 2 bases at J, with 11 bases between. Germline V gene data show CDR1 as MGHRA and CDR2 as YSYEKL. The CDR3 totals 15 residues. CDR3 coding DNA: TGCGCCAGCAGCCAAGAGTTCGGCAGGGCCTACGAGCAGTACTTC. Residues: CASSQEFGRAYEQYF.

The chain links TRBV7-9 to TRBJ1-4; D gene ambiguous. V lost 3 bases, J lost 5 bases, and 10 bases lay in between. The CDR3 loop spans 14 amino acids. Germline V lookup: CDR1 SEHNR, CDR2 FQNEAQ (reference sequence). CDR3 bases: TGTGCCAGCAGCTTCGCACCGGGGAATGAAAAACTGTTTTTT. This translates into CASSFAPGNEKLFF.

This clonotype was observed a handful of times. The CDR3 here is CASSRAGGPSYEQYF. The CDR3 DNA reads as TGTGCCAGCAGTCGAGCGGGAGGGCCCTCCTACGAGCAGTACTTC. V gene TRBV28 combines with J gene TRBJ2-7, with 10 bases matching TRBD2. Trimming cost V 5 bases and J 0 bases; bases outside gene matches: 4. Per the germline V gene, CDR1 is MDHEN and CDR2 is SYDVKM. The CDR3 covers 15 residues.

This chain links TRBV30 with TRBJ1-4, with D maybe TRBD1 (6 bases). The CDR3 sequence is 14 residues long. Trimming cost V 7 bases and J 0 bases, with 12 bases left between them. From germline, CDR1 is GTSNPN and CDR2 SVGIG (reference sequence). The CDR3 sequence is CAYQDSATNEKLFF. The CDR3 nucleotides read TGTGCCTACCAGGACAGTGCAACTAATGAAAAACTGTTTTTT.

The J gene is TRBJ1-1, the V gene TRBV3-1; D not certain. The CDR3 is made up of 12 amino acids. V was cut by 6 bases and J by 4 bases, with 9 bases left in between. Germline V gene data show CDR1 as LGHDT and CDR2 as YNNKEL (reference sequence). The CDR3 spells CASRTSGTEAFF. The CDR3 DNA follows: TGTGCCAGCAGAACTTCGGGCACTGAAGCTTTCTTT.

This clonotype came up a few times. The chain couples TRBV20-1 to TRBJ1-4, with TRBD1 matching 8 bases. Germline V gene lookup returns CDR1 DFQATT and CDR2 SNEGSKA (reference sequence). J was trimmed by 4 bases and V by 6 bases; bases with no gene match: 4. CDR3 length equals 13 residues. The CDR3 DNA follows: TGCAGTGCCAGCGGACAGGGTAATGAAAAACTGTTTTTT. Encoded protein: CSASGQGNEKLFF.

The V call is TRBV20-1, the J call TRBJ1-4, with TRBD1 matching over 10 bases. Germline lookup yields CDR1 DFQATT and CDR2 SNEGSKA (reference sequence). The junction had 8 bases not matched to a gene; V was cut back by 8 bases and J by 8 bases. The CDR3 has 13 amino acids. The CDR3 here is CSMTGGAGEKLFF. CDR3 DNA sequence: TGCAGTATGACAGGGGGCGCGGGAGAAAAACTGTTTTTT.

This clonotype was found once. The rearrangement links TRBV9 to TRBJ2-3; 7 nucleotides agree with TRBD2. The CDR3 totals 15 residues. CDR1 is SGDLS and CDR2 is YYNGEE in the germline V gene. V dropped 0 bases and J dropped 4; count of bases not matched to a gene: 5. In nucleotides, the CDR3 is TGTGCCAGCAGCGTAGAAGGCGGGAGAGCAGATACGCAGTATTTT. It is translated as CASSVEGGRADTQYF.

This chain connects TRBV4-3 to TRBJ2-3; no reliable D call. This CDR3 is built from 15 residues. V lost 0 bases, J lost 3 bases, and 10 bases lay in between. Germline values: CDR1 LGHNA, CDR2 YSLEER. CDR3 sequence reads: CASSQERSPTDTQYF. The DNA for the CDR3 is TGCGCCAGCAGCCAAGAGCGGAGTCCAACAGATACGCAGTATTTT.

This chain joins TRBV12-3 or TRBV12-4 and TRBJ2-4, with D tentatively TRBD1 or TRBD2 (5 bases each). The CDR3 loop spans 17 amino acids. Trimming shortened V by 2 bases and J by 0 bases, and 14 bases separated the two germline ends. CDR3 loop: CASSLWGERGAKNIQYF. The CDR3 coding sequence is TGTGCCAGCAGTTTATGGGGAGAAAGGGGAGCCAAAAACATTCAGTACTTC.

The chain carries TRBV19 and TRBJ2-4, with 12 bases matching TRBD2. Trimming cost V 5 bases and J 3 bases; bases outside gene matches: 11. CDR1 and CDR2 (germline): LNHDA, SQIVND (reference sequence). The CDR3 sequence is 18 residues long. CDR3 sequence: CASSEALAGGPVKNIQYF. The DNA of the CDR3 is TGTGCCAGTAGTGAAGCGCTAGCGGGAGGGCCCGTCAAAAACATTCAGTACTTC.